The present T cell receptor beta chain was sequenced within a study of blood T cell repertoires in COVID-19. Looking at the study overall: The origin of the acute and convalescent COVID-19 samples was the United States, Italy and Spain. The cDNA or gDNA used as material had been derived from T cells, B-cell-depleted T cells, or PBMCs.

Germline values: CDR1 SGDLS, CDR2 YYNGEE. The CDR3 sequence is 18 residues long. V lost 0 bases to trimming and J lost 8 bases; unmatched junction nucleotides: 14. Authors' data handling: Amplification with reference gene primers provided the estimates of nucleated cell counts. Profiling relied on immunoSEQ multiplex PCR, and the TCRdb table lists in-frame clones only, not all of them. V, J and clone size are taken as reported in that table, and D and trimming were inferred from the DNA itself. Of around 450,000 clones listed, around 88% are singletons. The sequenced sample consisted of peripheral blood. The receptor was isolated from a woman aged 25 to 39 with acute or convalescent COVID-19. This rearrangement joins TRBV9 to TRBJ2-2, with 9 bases that match TRBD2. In nucleotides, the CDR3 is TGTGCCAGCAGCGTAGACCTAGCGGGGCATCCGAGGCTTGGGGAGCTGTTTTTT. Translating gives CASSVDLAGHPRLGELFF.